This TCR beta chain is from a study of T-cell memory formation after mild COVID-19. Turning to the study itself: Across donors, TCR clusters were largely donor specific.

Trimming shortened V by 4 bases and J by 0 bases, and 11 bases separated the two germline ends. The CDR3 is made up of 14 amino acids. Germline V CDR1 and CDR2: SGHRS, YFSETQ. Points from the study as a whole: CM and EM subsets held most contracting CD4+ clones; EMRA held CD8+ ones. The appearance of some responding clones in pre-infection memory suggested that cross-reactive memory joined.

This clonotype was observed many times. Its antigen is undetermined. TCRdb independently ran MiXCR on the 5' RACE reads; one entry per CDR3 protein. The repertoire holds about 410,000 distinct CDR3 sequences, with approximately 19% as singletons. The chain employs TRBV5-1 and TRBJ2-7, with D perhaps matching TRBD1 or TRBD2 (6 bases each). This clonotype originated in a young man who had mild COVID-19 (a few samples of this study predate the infection). Cell type and time point are not known. What was sequenced was PBMCs or a T cell subset sorted from them (not recorded which). As DNA, the CDR3 is TGCGCCAGCAGCCCCGGGGGCAGCTCCTACGAGCAGTACTTC. Its protein product is CASSPGGSSYEQYF.